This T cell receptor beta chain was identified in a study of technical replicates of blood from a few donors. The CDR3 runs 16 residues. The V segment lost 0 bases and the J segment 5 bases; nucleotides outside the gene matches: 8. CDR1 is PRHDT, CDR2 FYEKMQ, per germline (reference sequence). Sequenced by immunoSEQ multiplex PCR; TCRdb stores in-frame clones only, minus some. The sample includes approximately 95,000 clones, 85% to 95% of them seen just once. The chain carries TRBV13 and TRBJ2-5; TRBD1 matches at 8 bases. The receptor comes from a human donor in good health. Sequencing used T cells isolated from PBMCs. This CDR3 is CASSLGRTGPWETQYF. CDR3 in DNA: TGTGCCAGCAGCTTAGGGAGGACAGGGCCCTGGGAGACCCAGTACTTC.